Following are 27 T cell receptor beta chains from one sample sequenced in a study of T cell responses to AZD1222 COVID-19 vaccine. Assay: immunoSEQ multiplex PCR; the TCRdb copy retains only in-frame clones and omits some. The sample carries approximately 150,000 clones, approximately 93% recorded once. The starting material was peripheral blood, obtained after recovery from COVID-19. Source of these receptors: an adult who had recovered from COVID-19.

The chain couples TRBV28 to TRBJ2-2, with 11 bases aligning to TRBD1. Germline V lookup: CDR1 MDHEN, CDR2 SYDVKM. The J segment lost 4 bases and the V segment lost 4 bases, leaving 2 bases of the junction unmatched. This CDR3 is built from 15 residues. The CDR3 loop is CASSSGTGGTGELFF. The CDR3 DNA sequence: TGTGCCAGCAGTTCCGGGACAGGGGGCACCGGGGAGCTGTTTTTT.

The chain couples TRBV29-1 to TRBJ1-6, with 7 nucleotides matching TRBD1. The CDR3 is made up of 13 amino acids. V trimming: 4 bases; J trimming: 9 bases; junction bases outside the gene matches: 6. Germline-derived CDR1 and CDR2 are SQVTM and ANQGSEA. This CDR3 reads CSVGQGDGSPLHF. In nucleotides, the CDR3 is TGCAGCGTTGGACAGGGTGATGGTTCACCCCTCCACTTT.

The gene calls are TRBV28 and TRBJ2-2, with unresolved D. This CDR3 spans 18 amino acids. Germline V gene sequence: CDR1 MDHEN, CDR2 SYDVKM. V shed 4 bases and J shed 4 bases, with 22 bases lying between them. The CDR3 DNA reads as TGTGCCAGCAGTTCGCCACCCCTTTCGGCCTCGGGCACCGGGGAGCTGTTTTTT. It codes for CASSSPPLSASGTGELFF.

The genes are TRBV19 and TRBJ1-5; 8 bases align to TRBD1. CDR3 size: 15 residues. J lost 6 bases, V lost 5 bases, and 9 bases had no gene match. Germline CDR1 LNHDA, CDR2 SQIVND (reference sequence). Here the CDR3 DNA reads TGTGCCAGTAGTCCCCCCACAGGGGGAGGTCAGCCCCAGCATTTT. It is translated as CASSPPTGGGQPQHF.

The chain joins TRBV6-4 to TRBJ2-1; TRBD2 is a possible D gene (6 bases). CDR1 MRHNA and CDR2 SNTAGT come from the germline V gene. The CDR3 covers 15 residues. Trimming took 3 bases from V and 2 from J, leaving 11 bases between them. CDR3 sequence (DNA): TGTGCCAGCAGTGATGAGTTAGCGGCCTACAATGAGCAGTTCTTC. This translates into CASSDELAAYNEQFF.

The chain combines TRBV5-4 with TRBJ2-1; TRBD2 matches 12 bases. The germline CDR1 and CDR2 sequences are SGHNT and YYREEE (reference sequence). Trimming took 3 bases from V and 9 from J; bases not matched to a gene: 10. This CDR3 is built from 16 residues. CDR3: CASSSGTSGFQGEQFF. The CDR3, as DNA: TGTGCCAGCAGCTCCGGGACTAGCGGGTTTCAGGGTGAGCAGTTCTTC. Looking up the rest from reference TRBV5-4 and TRBJ2-1 gives the full variable domain: ETGVTQSPTHLIKTRGQQVTLRCSSQSGHNTVSWYQQALGQGPQFIFQYYREEENGRGNFPPRFSGLQFPNYSSELNVNALELDDSALYLCASSSGTSGFQGEQFFGPGTRLTVL.

The sample holds one count of this clone. This chain uses TRBV2 with TRBJ2-3, with 10 bases lining up with TRBD1. This CDR3 has 17 residues. The germline CDR1 and CDR2 sequences are SNHLY and FYNNEI. Trimming cost V 4 bases and J 2 bases; bases outside gene matches: 9. The CDR3 sequence is CASSVHRQGAPTDTQYF. Written as DNA, the CDR3 is TGTGCCAGCAGTGTCCATAGACAGGGGGCTCCCACAGATACGCAGTATTTT.

This rearrangement joins TRBV5-6 to TRBJ2-7, with D unresolved. The germline V and J ends were trimmed by 1 base and 6 bases, with 17 bases remaining between them. In germline, CDR1 is SGHDT, CDR2 YYEEEE. CDR3 length equals 15 residues. The CDR3 spells CASSLLSAPASEQYF. The CDR3 bases are TGTGCCAGCAGCTTGCTCAGTGCCCCGGCGAGCGAGCAGTACTTC.

CDR3 coding DNA: TGTGCCAGTAGAGTATTAGGTACAGGGGGTCCCTACGAGCAGTACTTC. Protein: CASRVLGTGGPYEQYF. This rearrangement joins TRBV19 to TRBJ2-7, with 8 bases that match TRBD1. Per germline, CDR1 LNHDA and CDR2 SQIVND (reference sequence). V lost 6 bases and J lost 2; bases outside the gene matches: 12. The CDR3 has 16 amino acids.

The chain has TRBV28 and TRBJ2-2, with 8 bases that match TRBD1. Germline loops: CDR1 MDHEN, CDR2 SYDVKM. This CDR3 contains 14 residues. Trimming removed 6 bases from V and 4 bases from J; junction bases left unmatched: 4. The CDR3, as DNA: TGTGCCAGCAGGCTACAGGGGGTCACCGGGGAGCTGTTTTTT. As protein: CASRLQGVTGELFF.

The chain has TRBV27 and TRBJ1-5, with TRBD1 as a possible D gene (5 bases). This CDR3 region has 16 residues. V was cut by 3 bases and J by 0 bases, with 12 bases left in between. Germline CDR1 is MNHEY and CDR2 is SMNVEV (reference sequence). The CDR3 bases are TGTGCCAGCAGTTTGGGGCTAGGGGATAGCAATCAGCCCCAGCATTTT. It yields the protein CASSLGLGDSNQPQHF.

The chain couples TRBV3-1 (or the pseudogene TRBV3-2) to TRBJ2-7; D unclear. This CDR3 is built from 14 residues. With 4 bases removed from V and 3 bases from J, the gap between germline ends came to 13 bases. The germline gives CDR1 LGHDT, CDR2 YNNKEL (reference sequence). The CDR3 region has the DNA TGTGCCAGCAGCCCATGGTTATCGAACTACGAGCAGTACTTC. Residues: CASSPWLSNYEQYF.

This chain uses TRBV5-4 with TRBJ2-5; TRBD2 matches at 12 bases. CDR1 is SGHNT, CDR2 YYREEE, per germline (reference sequence). V gave up 3 bases and J gave up 1 base; unmatched junction bases: 1. The CDR3 totals 15 residues. CDR3 sequence: CASSSSGRAQETQYF. CDR3 sequence (DNA): TGTGCCAGCAGCTCTAGCGGGAGGGCCCAAGAGACCCAGTACTTC.

The genes are TRBV30 and TRBJ1-4; maybe TRBD1 (5 bases). Trimming removed 5 bases from V and 6 bases from J, with 19 bases in between. CDR1 GTSNPN and CDR2 SVGIG come from the germline V gene (reference sequence). This CDR3 comprises 15 residues. CDR3 protein: CAWALGTGGHEKLFF. The CDR3 DNA sequence: TGTGCCTGGGCTCTCGGGACCGGAGGTCATGAAAAACTGTTTTTT.

The chain joins TRBV4-1 to TRBJ2-2, with 12 bases matching TRBD2. V shed 1 base, J shed 2 bases, and the junction held 5 bases outside the gene matches. Germline-derived CDR1 and CDR2 are MGHRA and YSYEKL. The CDR3 spans 18 residues. The CDR3 is CASSQGGLAGFNTGELFF. The CDR3 nucleotides are TGCGCCAGCAGCCAAGGGGGACTAGCGGGTTTTAACACCGGGGAGCTGTTTTTT.

The CDR3 spells CASSETVDYGYTF. Here the CDR3 DNA reads TGCGCCAGCAGCGAGACAGTAGACTATGGCTACACCTTC. This chain joins TRBV5-1 and TRBJ1-2; tentative D call: TRBD1 (5 bases). The CDR3 loop spans 13 amino acids. Trimming stripped 4 bases from V and 3 bases from J, with 10 bases between. Looked up from germline, CDR1 is SGHRS and CDR2 is YFSETQ.

The chain employs TRBV2 and TRBJ2-7, with 13 bases lining up with TRBD2. Trimming at V came to 7 bases and at J to 6 bases, leaving 12 bases not matched to a gene. CDR3 length: 16 amino acids. Looked up from germline, CDR1 is SNHLY and CDR2 is FYNNEI. CDR3 DNA: TGTGCCAGCAACCCGCCGGGACTAGCGGGATCTGGCGAGCAGTACTTC. Translating gives CASNPPGLAGSGEQYF.

The chain recombines TRBV19 with TRBJ1-5; D is undetermined. CDR1 and CDR2 (germline): LNHDA, SQIVND (reference sequence). V gave up 7 bases and J gave up 4 bases, with 14 bases separating them. This CDR3 has 14 residues. For the CDR3, the DNA is TGTGCCAGTAAAATATTGGATAGGAATCAGCCCCAGCATTTT. It codes for CASKILDRNQPQHF. The full variable domain, in which reference TRBV19 and TRBJ1-5 provide the parts outside the CDR3, is DGGITQSPKYLFRKEGQNVTLSCEQNLNHDAMYWYRQDPGQGLRLIYYSQIVNDFQKGDIAEGYSVSREKKESFPLTVTSAQKNPTAFYLCASKILDRNQPQHFGDGTRLSIL.

This clone was observed a handful of times. The chain couples TRBV27 to TRBJ2-3; 12 bases line up with TRBD2. Germline V gene data show CDR1 as MNHEY and CDR2 as SMNVEV (reference sequence). The CDR3 totals 16 residues. The V segment lost 5 bases and the J segment 3 bases; nucleotides outside the gene matches: 6. Here the CDR3 DNA reads TGTGCCAGCAGTCTCCAAGGACTAGCGGGGACAGATACGCAGTATTTT. It translates to CASSLQGLAGTDTQYF.

Only one count was recorded for this clone. The chain recombines TRBV5-8 with TRBJ1-4; D gene ambiguous. The CDR3 totals 15 residues. V was trimmed by 0 bases and J by 3 bases, leaving 9 bases between them. Germline V gene lookup returns CDR1 SGHTS and CDR2 YDEGEE. The CDR3 bases are TGTGCCAGCAGCTTGGGGGAGAAGGCTAATGAAAAACTGTTTTTT. This translates into CASSLGEKANEKLFF.

The chain carries TRBV7-9 and TRBJ2-2; no clear D. This CDR3 contains 13 residues. V was trimmed by 2 bases and J by 5 bases, leaving 6 bases between them. CDR1 SEHNR and CDR2 FQNEAQ come from the germline V gene (reference sequence). The DNA of the CDR3 is TGTGCCAGCAGCTTATTGGAGACCGGGGAGCTGTTTTTT. It specifies CASSLLETGELFF.

The CDR3 DNA sequence: TGTGCCAGCAGTTTCTATGGGGGCGGCACTGAAGCTTTCTTT. Translated, it gives CASSFYGGGTEAFF. This chain joins TRBV28 and TRBJ1-1; D may be TRBD1 (6 bases). This CDR3 contains 14 residues. Germline values: CDR1 MDHEN, CDR2 SYDVKM. Trimming removed 3 bases from V and 4 bases from J, with 12 bases in between.

This clone was recorded once. This rearrangement joins TRBV2 to TRBJ2-7; the match to TRBD2 covers 9 bases. Unmatched junction bases numbered 11, after V lost 10 bases and J lost 4 bases. Looked up from germline, CDR1 is SNHLY and CDR2 is FYNNEI. The CDR3 is 14 residues long. CDR3 loop: CATLGAGGFYEQYF. Written as DNA, the CDR3 is TGTGCCACCCTAGGAGCGGGAGGATTTTACGAGCAGTACTTC.

The chain is built from TRBV19 and TRBJ1-1; 8 bases are a match to TRBD1. CDR3 length: 17 residues. Germline CDR1 LNHDA, CDR2 SQIVND (reference sequence). V lost 6 bases, J lost 1 base, and 13 bases stayed unmatched. Here the CDR3 reads CASRPRQGARENTEAFF. DNA for the CDR3: TGTGCCAGTAGACCTAGGCAGGGGGCAAGGGAGAACACTGAAGCTTTCTTT.

The chain combines TRBV5-4 with TRBJ2-5; tentative D call: TRBD2 (6 bases). The V gene lost 4 bases and the J gene lost 5 bases, with 18 bases spanning the gap. Germline values: CDR1 SGHNT, CDR2 YYREEE (reference sequence). The CDR3 runs 15 residues. The CDR3 sequence: CASSPGTPNAETQYF. CDR3 nucleotides: TGTGCCAGCAGCCCGGGGACTCCTAACGCGGAGACCCAGTACTTC.

The chain combines TRBV2 with TRBJ2-7, with TRBD1 identical over 7 bases. This CDR3 is 14 amino acids long. Germline V gene sequence: CDR1 SNHLY, CDR2 FYNNEI. Unmatched junction bases numbered 6, after V lost 6 bases and J lost 1 base. Here the CDR3 DNA reads TGTGCCAGCAGGGAGAGGACAGGATCCTACGAGCAGTACTTC. Translated, it gives CASRERTGSYEQYF.

On this clone: At one boundary the junction diverges from the germline segment, which might be a read error. The chain has TRBV2 and TRBJ1-2; tentatively, D is TRBD1 (6 bases). The germline gives CDR1 SNHLY, CDR2 FYNNEI. The CDR3 loop spans 13 amino acids. The CDR3 nucleotides are TGTGCCAGATTGTACCCGGGACACCCTGCTGTTCTCTTC. Protein sequence: CARLYPGHPAVLF.